The rows below give T cell receptor beta chains drawn from one sample of a study of T cell repertoires in cytomegalovirus infection. What these receptors recognize is not known. TCRdb recomputed calls from the reads with MiXCR, one row per CDR3 protein. Among some 940,000 distinct CDR3 sequences listed, less than 40% were seen once. This specimen consisted of cultured CD8+ T cells from PBMCs, obtained from culture after CMV antigen stimulation. The receptors were sampled from a human donor in good health (CMV status not recorded). Some clones in this sample may be carry-over from other donors' samples. Both conserved end residues are part of each CDR3. Each record gives: V gene, clone size, D gene, J gene, CDR3 DNA, CDR3 protein. A D gene is named only where the DNA matches it firmly. Clone size, where shown, is once, few, many, or a class for clones that have expanded.

TRBV12-3/TRBV12-4	many	TRBD2	TRBJ2-1	TGTGCCAGCAGCACCGGGGGGGGTTACAATGAGCAGTTCTTC	CASSTGGGYNEQFF
TRBV7-6	many	NA	TRBJ2-5	TGTGCCAGCAGCTTAGGACTAGAGTTTGAGACCCAGTACTTC	CASSLGLEFETQYF
TRBV4-3	few	NA	TRBJ1-6	TGCGCCAGCAGCCAAGATAACGAGCAGGGGTGGAATTCACCCCTCCACTTT	CASSQDNEQGWNSPLHF
TRBV20-1	NA	TRBD2	TRBJ2-4	TGCAGTGCTAGTAGAGCGGGGGGCGACAAAAACATTCAGTACTTC	CSASRAGGDKNIQYF
TRBV10-3	few	NA	TRBJ1-1	TGTGCCATCAGTGAGTCACGGGACCGAAACACTGAAGCTTTCTTT	CAISESRDRNTEAFF
TRBV7-2	many	NA	TRBJ2-2	TGTGCCAGCAGCTTCGGACAGTACACCGGGGAGCTGTTTTTT	CASSFGQYTGELFF
TRBV12-3/TRBV12-4	NA	NA	TRBJ1-2	TGTGCCAGCAGTTTCCCCGACAGCTATGGCTACACCTTC	CASSFPDSYGYTF
TRBV7-8	many	TRBD1	TRBJ1-2	TGTGCCAGCAGCTTAGCGCGGGACAGCTATGGCTACACCTTC	CASSLARDSYGYTF
TRBV15	few	NA	TRBJ1-6	TGTGCCACCAGCGGACCCTTCAGGGTTGGAAGTTCACCCCTCCACTTT	CATSGPFRVGSSPLHF
TRBV6-6	few	NA	TRBJ2-1	TGTGCCAGCGGCTTCTCGATCAATGAGCAGTTCTTC	CASGFSINEQFF
TRBV7-9	few	TRBD1	TRBJ1-2	TGTGCCAGCAGCTTATTCGACAGGGCGGACTATGGCTACACCTTC	CASSLFDRADYGYTF
TRBV12-3/TRBV12-4	NA	NA	TRBJ1-2	TGTGCCAGCAGTTCACTGGACAGCGCATGGTTCTCTGGCTACACCTTC	CASSSLDSAWFSGYTF
TRBV6-1	few	TRBD1	TRBJ1-1	TGTGCCAGCAGCCCTAAGGGACAGGGGGCGTTGGGCACTGAAGCTTTCTTT	CASSPKGQGALGTEAFF
TRBV7-4	NA	NA	TRBJ1-2	TGTGCCAGCAGCCCCCCTAGCTACACCTTC	CASSPPSYTF
TRBV27	NA	NA	TRBJ1-2	TGTGCCAGCAGTTTTTCGGGATCCTCACGCTATGGCTACACCTTC	CASSFSGSSRYGYTF
TRBV7-9	few	NA	TRBJ1-5	TGTGCCAGCAGCTTACAGGGTCGTAGCAATCAGCCCCAGCATTTT	CASSLQGRSNQPQHF
TRBV4-1	NA	NA	TRBJ2-2	TGCGCCAGCAGCCAAGATGGACTCCCACGGGGGGAGCTGTTTTTT	CASSQDGLPRGELFF
TRBV7-9	few	NA	TRBJ2-1	TGTGCCAGCAGCTCACCTAGGAACAATGAGCAGTTCTTC	CASSSPRNNEQFF
TRBV7-2	many	NA	TRBJ2-5	TGTGCCAGCAGCTTAGGACAGACCGGTAAAGAGACCCAGTACTTC	CASSLGQTGKETQYF
TRBV2	NA	NA	TRBJ2-1	TGTGCCAGCAACAAAAGGGGGACAAACAATGAGCAGTTCTTC	CASNKRGTNNEQFF
TRBV27	NA	TRBD1	TRBJ1-1	TGTGCCAGCTGTCCGTTAGGAGGGGGCCCTGAAGCTTTCTTT	CASCPLGGGPEAFF
TRBV19	NA	TRBD2	TRBJ2-1	TGTACCAGTAGTCCCGGGACTAGCGGGGAGCAGTTCTTC	CTSSPGTSGEQFF
TRBV27	few	TRBD2	TRBJ2-5	TGTGCCAGCAGTGACCGGTACCAGCGGGGGGCACAAGAGACCCAGTACTTC	CASSDRYQRGAQETQYF
TRBV9	NA	NA	TRBJ1-3	TGTGCCAGCAGCGTGGGCGAAAGCTCTGGAAACACCATATATTTT	CASSVGESSGNTIYF
TRBV7-6	few	NA	TRBJ1-1	TGTGCCAGCACCGCAGTGAACACTGAAGCTTTCTTT	CASTAVNTEAFF
TRBV6-6	NA	NA	TRBJ1-6	TGTGCCAGCAGGGACGGGGATGAGGGCTTAGGTTCACCCCTCCACTTT	CASRDGDEGLGSPLHF
TRBV20-1	NA	TRBD1	TRBJ2-1	TGCAGTGCTCCCGACAGGGGGCGACACAATGAGCAGTTCTTC	CSAPDRGRHNEQFF
TRBV12-3/TRBV12-4	few	NA	TRBJ2-7	TGTGCCAGCAGTTCTACAGGGTACGACGAGCAGTACTTC	CASSSTGYDEQYF
TRBV7-6	NA	TRBD1	TRBJ2-3	TGTGCCAGCAGCGGGGACAGCCTACCAACAGATACGCAGTATTTT	CASSGDSLPTDTQYF
TRBV27	NA	NA	TRBJ1-3	TGTGCCAGCAGTTCCAATGGGGGGCTGAACACCATATATTTT	CASSSNGGLNTIYF
TRBV6-6	NA	NA	TRBJ2-1	TGTGCCAGCAGTTACTCCTTAGACGGTTCCTACAATGAGCAGTTCTTC	CASSYSLDGSYNEQFF
TRBV7-2	few	TRBD2	TRBJ2-2	TGTGCCAGCAGCCAACAGAGGGAGGGCACCGGGGAGCTGTTTTTT	CASSQQREGTGELFF
TRBV19	few	NA	TRBJ2-1	TGTGCCAGTAGTATAGAGGCAGAAACCCCCGATGAGCAGTTCTTC	CASSIEAETPDEQFF
TRBV7-6	NA	NA	TRBJ2-5	TGTGCTAGCAGTTTATATATAGCGGCTAAAGAGACCCAGTACTTC	CASSLYIAAKETQYF
TRBV29-1	NA	TRBD2	TRBJ2-6	TGCAGCGTTGTATCTGGCGGGGGGTCTGGGGCCAACGTCCTGACTTTC	CSVVSGGGSGANVLTF
TRBV7-8	many	TRBD1	TRBJ1-1	TGTGCCAGCAGCTTAGAAGGGACAGGATTGAACACTGAAGCTTTCTTT	CASSLEGTGLNTEAFF
TRBV6-1	few	NA	TRBJ1-1	TGTGCCAGCAGCGGGTCTACAGAACCCACTGAAGCTTTCTTT	CASSGSTEPTEAFF
TRBV18	NA	TRBD1	TRBJ2-3	TGTGCCAGCTCACCATTTGGGGGACAGGGGGCCTCAGATACGCAGTATTTT	CASSPFGGQGASDTQYF
TRBV5-6	NA	NA	TRBJ2-1	TGTGCCAGCAGCTTGGTTCTCAATGTGCAGTTCTTC	CASSLVLNVQFF
TRBV29-1	NA	NA	TRBJ2-1	TGCAGCGTTGAAGTTCAGGACAGACCCTACAATGAGCAGTTCTTC	CSVEVQDRPYNEQFF
TRBV6-1	few	TRBD1	TRBJ1-1	TGTGCCAGCAGTGACTGGACAGGGGGCACTGAAGCTTTCTTT	CASSDWTGGTEAFF
TRBV7-9	NA	NA	TRBJ2-2	TGTGCCAGCAGCTTAGTAGGGGCCGACACCGGGGAGCTGTTTTTT	CASSLVGADTGELFF
TRBV6-5	NA	NA	TRBJ2-3	TGTGCCAGCAGTTACTCAAAATACAGGGTTGATACGCAGTATTTT	CASSYSKYRVDTQYF
TRBV6-5	NA	NA	TRBJ1-1	TGTGCCAGCAGTTACTCTAGGACGCTTCTTGAAGCTTTCTTT	CASSYSRTLLEAFF
TRBV4-2	NA	NA	TRBJ1-1	TGTGCCAGCAGCCCCCAGACCCTTACAGGGTTCGAGGCTGAAGCTTTCTTT	CASSPQTLTGFEAEAFF
TRBV6-8	NA	TRBD1	TRBJ1-2	TGTGCCAGCAGGGGACAGCCGAACTATGGCTACACCTTC	CASRGQPNYGYTF
TRBV5-5	few	NA	TRBJ1-2	TGTGCCAGCAGCTTGGGAGGGGAAGTAAGCTATGGCTACACCTTC	CASSLGGEVSYGYTF